These 32 T cell receptor beta chains originate from one sample sequenced in a study of CD8+CD57+ T cells in acquired aplastic anemia. Sequencing was done on patients that had shown CD8+CD57+ cell expansion by flow cytometry. Profiling of TCR beta VDJ combinations and CDR3 sequences used genomic DNA as template. TCRdb ran MiXCR on the reads and lists one entry per CDR3 protein. The table has 120,000 or so distinct CDR3 sequences, over 30% seen once. Sample: sorted CD4+, CD8+, or CD8+CD57+ T cells (not recorded which) from PBMCs. The receptors stem from a human donor with aplastic anemia.

This clonotype was counted only a few times. The J gene is TRBJ1-4, the V gene TRBV27; D possibly corresponds to TRBD1 (6 bases). Germline loops: CDR1 MNHEY, CDR2 SMNVEV (reference sequence). V lost 8 bases and J 0 bases, leaving 13 bases between the germline ends. The CDR3 loop spans 15 amino acids. The CDR3 sequence is CASAGQLATNEKLFF. The DNA for the CDR3 is TGTGCCAGCGCAGGACAGCTCGCAACTAATGAAAAACTGTTTTTT.

The chain uses TRBV3-1 and TRBJ2-3; D not certain. Germline V gene data show CDR1 as LGHDT and CDR2 as YNNKEL (reference sequence). The germline V and J ends were trimmed by 4 bases and 4 bases, with 12 bases remaining between them. The CDR3 loop spans 14 amino acids. CDR3 in DNA: TGTGCCAGCAGCCCCGGCACCGGCGCAGATACGCAGTATTTT. Amino acids: CASSPGTGADTQYF.

V is TRBV7-2 and J is TRBJ2-5, with D possibly called TRBD1 or TRBD2 (5 bases each). The CDR3 loop spans 13 amino acids. Trimming took off 5 bases at V and 5 bases at J, with 12 bases between the two ends. The germline CDR1 and CDR2 sequences are SGHTA and FQGNSA. CDR3 coding DNA: TGTGCCAGCAGCGCGCAGGGAGTGGAGACCCAGTACTTC. Amino acid sequence: CASSAQGVETQYF.

V is TRBV10-3 and J is TRBJ2-5, with D unresolved. V was trimmed by 3 bases and J by 3 bases, leaving 5 bases between them. The CDR3 runs 12 residues. The germline V gene encodes CDR1 ENHRY and CDR2 SYGVKD. DNA for the CDR3: TGTGCCATCAGTGACTTGGAAGAGACCCAGTACTTC. Protein sequence: CAISDLEETQYF.

The rearrangement links TRBV4-1 to TRBJ2-7, with TRBD1 identical over 7 bases. Germline assignment: CDR1 MGHRA and CDR2 YSYEKL. The CDR3 length is 14 residues. Germline trimming cut 3 bases from V and 3 bases from J; bases unmatched to any gene: 5. CDR3 protein: CASSHLGQIYEQYF. CDR3 coding DNA: TGCGCCAGCAGCCATCTGGGACAGATCTACGAGCAGTACTTC.

Many counts were recorded for this clonotype. The chain is built from TRBV3-1 and TRBJ1-2, with D maybe TRBD1 (5 bases). V lost 0 bases and J 13 bases, leaving 18 bases between the germline ends. The CDR3 sequence is 14 residues long. Germline V gene sequence: CDR1 LGHDT, CDR2 YNNKEL (reference sequence). CDR3 in DNA: TGTGCCAGCAGCCAAGACGCGGGCCCGGCGGGACTCACCTTC. Its protein product is CASSQDAGPAGLTF.

The chain has TRBV19 and TRBJ2-3; no clear D. V gave up 5 bases and J gave up 0 bases, with 12 bases separating them. The length of the CDR3 is 15 residues. Germline values: CDR1 LNHDA, CDR2 SQIVND (reference sequence). Here the CDR3 reads CASSAGRPSTDTQYF. The CDR3 DNA follows: TGTGCCAGTAGTGCCGGACGGCCTAGCACAGATACGCAGTATTTT.

The rearrangement links TRBV25-1 to TRBJ1-4; possibly TRBD1 for D (5 bases). The germline V gene encodes CDR1 MGHDK and CDR2 SYGVNS. The CDR3 has 13 amino acids. The V and J ends lost 7 bases and 8 bases respectively, with 14 bases between them. The CDR3 region is CASTPGPGEKLFF. For the CDR3, the DNA is TGTGCCAGCACCCCGGGACCAGGCGAAAAACTGTTTTTT.

This clonotype has ten or more counts. The chain uses TRBV28 and TRBJ1-6, with TRBD1 matching 8 bases. The junction had 6 bases not matched to a gene; V was cut back by 2 bases and J by 6 bases. CDR1 and CDR2 from the germline V gene are MDHEN and SYDVKM. The CDR3 contains 16 residues. Written as DNA, the CDR3 is TGTGCCAGCAGTTTAGGGGCAGGGGGCAGTAATTCACCCCTCCACTTT. As protein: CASSLGAGGSNSPLHF.

For this clonotype: A much larger clone is a single base away; this may be a read error. The chain recombines TRBV12-3 or TRBV12-4 with TRBJ2-2; D is possibly TRBD2 (6 bases). CDR3 length: 12 amino acids. CDR3 amino acids: CASSLEGGELSF. The CDR3 DNA is TGTGCCAGCAGTTTGGAGGGCGGGGAGCTGTCTTTT.

In DNA form, the CDR3 reads TGTGCCAGCAGCGCTAGGACAGGGTATCGCGAGCAGTACTTC. Protein product: CASSARTGYREQYF. This rearrangement joins TRBV7-9 to TRBJ2-7; 8 bases fit TRBD1. V gave up 5 bases and J gave up 6 bases; unmatched junction bases: 9. CDR1 is SEHNR, CDR2 FQNEAQ, per germline (reference sequence). There are 14 residues in the CDR3. The full variable domain, with the rest looked up from reference TRBV7-9 and TRBJ2-7, is DTGVSQNPRHKITKRGQNVTFRCDPISEHNRLYWYRQTLGQGPEFLTYFQNEAQLEKSRLLSDRFSAERPKGSFSTLEIQRTEQGDSAMYLCASSARTGYREQYFGPGTRLTVT.

This clonotype was seen at least ten times. This sequence joins TRBV10-3 and TRBJ2-1, with D possibly TRBD2 on 6 matching bases. Germline V gives CDR1 ENHRY, CDR2 SYGVKD. Trimming removed 2 bases from V and 1 base from J, with 12 bases in between. The CDR3 runs 16 residues. The CDR3 DNA follows: TGTGCCATCAGTGAGGCCTATGGGGGGTCCTACAATGAGCAGTTCTTC. Translating gives CAISEAYGGSYNEQFF.

This clonotype was detected many times. The J gene is TRBJ1-1, the V gene TRBV20-1; D remains unclear. The CDR3 loop spans 11 amino acids. Germline assignment: CDR1 DFQATT and CDR2 SNEGSKA (reference sequence). V was pared by 5 bases and J by 13 bases, with 17 bases between. The CDR3, as DNA: TGCAGTGCTCCCGGGCCCGATGTCGTTTTCTTT. This translates into CSAPGPDVVFF.

The chain recombines TRBV19 with TRBJ1-1; TRBD1 might be the D (6 bases). Trimming removed 3 bases from V and 4 bases from J, with 9 bases in between. Germline loops: CDR1 LNHDA, CDR2 SQIVND (reference sequence). This CDR3 has 13 amino acids. The DNA of the CDR3 is TGTGCCAGTAGTATTCAGGGGACCACTGAAGCTTTCTTT. It is translated as CASSIQGTTEAFF.

This clonotype was counted many times. The chain links TRBV7-2 to TRBJ1-1; D is unresolved. This CDR3 is 13 amino acids long. Trimming stripped 5 bases from V and 3 bases from J, with 10 bases between. Germline lookup yields CDR1 SGHTA and CDR2 FQGNSA. CDR3 in amino acids: CASSRRGYTEAFF. Here the CDR3 DNA reads TGTGCCAGCAGCCGGCGAGGGTACACTGAAGCTTTCTTT.

This clonotype was seen at least ten times. CDR3 coding DNA: TGTGCCATAGGGACGGCTAGCAATCAGCCCCAGCATTTT. Amino acids: CAIGTASNQPQHF. The chain uses TRBV6-1 and TRBJ1-5, with D possibly matching TRBD1 (5 bases). Trimming took 10 bases from V and 0 from J, leaving 10 bases between them. Germline V gene sequence: CDR1 MNHNS, CDR2 SASEGT. There are 13 residues in the CDR3.

This chain connects TRBV11-1 to TRBJ2-1, with 9 bases lining up with TRBD1. Losses at the gene ends were 6 bases for V and 11 bases for J; bases not matched to a gene: 11. This CDR3 is built from 14 residues. Looked up from germline, CDR1 is SGHAT and CDR2 is FQDESV (reference sequence). The CDR3 region is CASSPDSGTGKQFF. As DNA, the CDR3 is TGTGCCAGCAGTCCAGACTCCGGGACAGGGAAGCAGTTCTTC.

This clonotype was detected many times. The CDR3 sequence is CASSVGRTEETQYF. In nucleotides, the CDR3 is TGTGCCAGCAGCGTAGGCCGGACAGAAGAGACCCAGTACTTC. The chain employs TRBV3-1 and TRBJ2-5, with D perhaps matching TRBD1 (6 bases). This CDR3 contains 14 residues. V was trimmed by 5 bases and J by 3 bases, leaving 13 bases between them. Germline-derived CDR1 and CDR2 are LGHDT and YNNKEL (reference sequence).

This clonotype appeared many times. The chain is built from TRBV20-1 and TRBJ2-7, with D possibly matching TRBD1 (5 bases). In germline, CDR1 is DFQATT, CDR2 SNEGSKA (reference sequence). Trimming removed 4 bases at V and 7 bases at J, with 11 bases between. This CDR3 is built from 11 residues. The DNA of the CDR3 is TGCAGTGCTAAGGGGCCGTGGGAGCAGTACTTC. Amino acid sequence: CSAKGPWEQYF.

The chain is built from TRBV29-1 and TRBJ2-7, with D uncertain. This CDR3 region has 12 residues. Between the trimmed V and J ends, which lost 3 bases and 0 bases, there was a span of 6 bases. Germline loops: CDR1 SQVTM, CDR2 ANQGSEA. The CDR3 DNA sequence: TGCAGCGTTGAGCATAGCTCCTACGAGCAGTACTTC. Its protein is CSVEHSSYEQYF.

This clonotype was found many times. This chain joins TRBV12-3 or TRBV12-4 and TRBJ2-7, with unresolved D. V lost 2 bases to trimming and J lost 8 bases, with 10 bases between them. This CDR3 has 12 residues. As DNA, the CDR3 is TGTGCCAGCAGTTTATCAGCCTTGAAGCAGTACTTC. Amino acid sequence: CASSLSALKQYF.

On this clonotype itself: At one of its ends the junction is not consistent with the germline gene, which may arise from a read error. This rearrangement joins TRBV10-3 to TRBJ1-1; D gene ambiguous. CDR1 and CDR2 (germline): ENHRY, SYGVKD. This CDR3 has 13 amino acids. DNA of the CDR3: TGTGCCATCAGTGACTTTGGCCCCACTGAAGCCTTCTTT. Protein product: CAISDFGPTEAFF.

This clonotype was recorded many times. This chain links TRBV11-1 with TRBJ2-1; possibly TRBD2 for D (6 bases). Germline CDR1 SGHAT, CDR2 FQDESV (reference sequence). The CDR3 is 16 residues long. Trimming took 5 bases from V and 9 from J, leaving 23 bases between them. In DNA form, the CDR3 reads TGTGCCAGCAGCGCCCGGAGAGGCCAGTCCGGGGGTGAGCAGTTCTTC. Protein: CASSARRGQSGGEQFF.

This clonotype was observed at least ten times. The CDR3 reads CASSMGRGGTEAFF. CDR3 DNA sequence: TGTGCCAGTAGTATGGGTCGAGGGGGGACTGAAGCTTTCTTT. V gene TRBV19 combines with J gene TRBJ1-1; possibly TRBD1 for D (6 bases). V was clipped by 3 bases and J by 5 bases, with 13 bases between them. Germline CDR1 LNHDA, CDR2 SQIVND (reference sequence). The CDR3 has 14 residues.

This clonotype has ten or more counts. CDR3 region: CSVPRQAYNEQFF. As DNA, the CDR3 is TGCAGCGTTCCCAGACAGGCCTACAATGAGCAGTTCTTC. J is TRBJ2-1 and V is TRBV29-1, with D possibly matching TRBD1 (6 bases). The V end was cut by 5 bases, the J end by 2 bases, with 10 bases between. Germline V CDR1 and CDR2: SQVTM, ANQGSEA. The CDR3 covers 13 residues.

This clonotype was detected many times. The chain joins TRBV6-5 to TRBJ2-7; a possible D gene is TRBD2 (7 bases). This CDR3 comprises 16 residues. Germline loops: CDR1 MNHEY, CDR2 SVGAGI. Trimming removed 5 bases at V and 2 bases at J, with 19 bases between. The CDR3 DNA sequence: TGTGCCAGCAGTACCGACGGAGGGGGAGGGACCTACGAGCAGTACTTC. Translating gives CASSTDGGGGTYEQYF.

The chain has TRBV19 and TRBJ1-1; D is possibly TRBD1 (6 bases). The CDR3 sequence is 14 residues long. Germline loops: CDR1 LNHDA, CDR2 SQIVND (reference sequence). Trimming cost V 9 bases and J 2 bases, with 16 bases left between them. The CDR3 protein is CASTYRVGNTEAFF. The CDR3 DNA reads as TGTGCCAGCACGTACAGGGTTGGTAACACTGAAGCTTTCTTT.

This clonotype was found many times. This CDR3 is CSARSQGVHYNEQFF. The CDR3 DNA reads as TGCAGTGCTAGGTCTCAGGGGGTGCACTACAATGAGCAGTTCTTC. The rearrangement uses TRBV20-1 and TRBJ2-1; 7 nucleotides agree with TRBD1. J gave up 3 bases and V 3 bases, and 8 bases lay outside the gene matches. The CDR3 runs 15 residues. The germline V gene encodes CDR1 DFQATT and CDR2 SNEGSKA (reference sequence).

Worth noting for this clonotype: A much more abundant neighbour one base away suggests this may be a read error. The CDR3 DNA reads TGTGCCAGCAGCGCTCAGGGGAGAGGGATCACAGATACGCAGTATTTT. As protein: CASSAQGRGITDTQYF. The chain is built from TRBV11-2 and TRBJ2-3, with D perhaps matching TRBD1 (6 bases). Per germline, CDR1 SGHAT and CDR2 FQNNGV. This CDR3 has 16 residues. The ends were cut back, 5 bases at V and 2 bases at J, with 17 bases in the middle.

This clonotype was recorded many times. The CDR3 reads CASSGDRGRIQYF. DNA for the CDR3: TGTGCCAGTAGTGGAGACAGGGGGCGCATTCAGTACTTC. The rearrangement uses TRBV19 and TRBJ2-4, with 10 bases fitting TRBD1. Germline V gene data show CDR1 as LNHDA and CDR2 as SQIVND (reference sequence). There are 13 residues in the CDR3. V trimming: 5 bases; J trimming: 9 bases; junction bases outside the gene matches: 4.

This clonotype has more than one count but fewer than ten. This chain joins TRBV7-9 and TRBJ1-6; TRBD1 aligns across 8 bases. The CDR3 runs to 13 residues. Germline assignment: CDR1 SEHNR and CDR2 FQNEAQ (reference sequence). Trimming at V came to 11 bases and at J to 10 bases, leaving 10 bases not matched to a gene. CDR3 DNA sequence: TGTGCCGGGACTGGACAGGGCTCGTCACCCCTCCACTTT. Translated: CAGTGQGSSPLHF.

This clonotype was picked up many times. The V and J genes are TRBV9 and TRBJ2-5; 10 bases agree with TRBD1. The germline V gene has CDR1 SGDLS and CDR2 YYNGEE. The ends lost 4 bases at V and 7 bases at J; junction bases unmatched: 13. CDR3 length: 16 amino acids. CDR3 coding DNA: TGTGCCAGCAGCCCAGGGACAGGGGCCACCGGTTGGACCCAGTACTTC. It is translated as CASSPGTGATGWTQYF. The full variable domain, with the rest looked up from reference TRBV9 and TRBJ2-5, is DSGVTQTPKHLITATGQRVTLRCSPRSGDLSVYWYQQSLDQGLQFLIQYYNGEERAKGNILERFSAQQFPDLHSELNLSSLELGDSALYFCASSPGTGATGWTQYFGPGTRLLVL.